A single sample gave rise to the 29 T cell receptor beta chains below, sequenced in a study of cytomegalovirus exposure and HLA in healthy donors. The PCR used 60 Vbeta and 13 Jbeta primers. Sequenced by immunoSEQ multiplex PCR; TCRdb stores in-frame clones only, minus some. The sample lists about 170,000 clones, around 80% occurring once. The sequencing input was PBMCs. The receptors stem from a female donor in good health and CMV-seronegative.

The chain is built from TRBV29-1 and TRBJ2-3, with 7 positions matching TRBD1. V gave up 6 bases and J gave up 4 bases; unmatched junction bases: 13. CDR1 is SQVTM and CDR2 is ANQGSEA in the germline V gene. This CDR3 region has 15 residues. The CDR3 sequence is CSVRTGGQAADTQYF. For the CDR3, the DNA is TGCAGCGTGAGGACAGGTGGCCAAGCAGCAGATACGCAGTATTTT.

This clone was counted only a few times. The genes are TRBV6-1 and TRBJ2-3; TRBD2 is a possible D gene (5 bases). V gave up 4 bases and J gave up 0 bases, with 14 bases separating them. Per the germline V gene, CDR1 is MNHNS and CDR2 is SASEGT. The CDR3 is 16 amino acids. This CDR3 reads CASSGSWLASTDTQYF. The CDR3 coding sequence is TGTGCCAGCAGTGGCTCGTGGCTAGCTAGCACAGATACGCAGTATTTT.

This sequence joins TRBV5-4 and TRBJ2-1; perhaps TRBD2 as D (6 bases). This CDR3 is 15 amino acids long. Germline lookup yields CDR1 SGHNT and CDR2 YYREEE (reference sequence). The V and J ends lost 0 bases and 5 bases respectively, with 12 bases between them. The CDR3 DNA reads as TGTGCCAGCAGCTTGGCCGGGAGAATCAACAATGAGCAGTTCTTC. Translating gives CASSLAGRINNEQFF.

CDR3 sequence: CASSWDWTGGSQYF. The CDR3 DNA reads as TGTGCCAGCAGCTGGGATTGGACAGGGGGGAGTCAGTACTTC. The chain links TRBV11-2 to TRBJ2-4; 10 bases align to TRBD1. J was trimmed by 12 bases and V by 4 bases; bases with no gene match: 9. The CDR3 length is 14 residues. The germline CDR1 and CDR2 sequences are SGHAT and FQNNGV.

This clone occurred a few times. The chain is built from TRBV4-3 and TRBJ1-3, with TRBD1 matching over 8 bases. V dropped 4 bases and J dropped 7; count of bases not matched to a gene: 9. CDR3 length equals 15 residues. Germline loops: CDR1 LGHNA, CDR2 YSLEER. The chain's CDR3 is CASSRDRTGTNTIYF. The CDR3, as DNA: TGCGCCAGCAGCCGGGATAGGACAGGGACCAACACCATATATTTT.

This chain joins TRBV27 and TRBJ1-2; D might be TRBD1 (6 bases). The CDR3 is 15 residues long. Trimming removed 4 bases at V and 3 bases at J, with 15 bases between. Germline-derived CDR1 and CDR2 are MNHEY and SMNVEV (reference sequence). Here the CDR3 DNA reads TGTGCCAGCAGTTCAATCCGACAGGCCCACTATGGCTACACCTTC. Translation: CASSSIRQAHYGYTF.

This chain uses TRBV10-1 with TRBJ1-1, with unresolved D. The V end lost 3 bases, the J end lost 1 base, and 21 bases lay between the germline ends. There are 18 residues in the CDR3. Germline loops: CDR1 WNHNN, CDR2 SYGVQD (reference sequence). CDR3: CASSEVGFSKASNTEAFF. The CDR3 bases are TGCGCCAGCAGTGAAGTAGGCTTTTCAAAAGCGTCGAACACTGAAGCTTTCTTT.

This clone occurred a few times. The genes are TRBV19 and TRBJ1-6; D uncertain. CDR3 length equals 15 residues. Germline CDR1 LNHDA, CDR2 SQIVND (reference sequence). V was trimmed by 3 bases and J by 7 bases, leaving 13 bases between them. The CDR3 bases are TGTGCCAGTAGTATCGCGCGAATCAGGAATTCACCCCTCCACTTT. Residues: CASSIARIRNSPLHF.

V is TRBV11-2 and J is TRBJ2-1, with 11 bases aligning to TRBD2. With 5 bases clipped from V and 16 bases from J, the junction kept 16 bases outside the gene matches. CDR3 length: 15 residues. Germline V gene data show CDR1 as SGHAT and CDR2 as FQNNGV. This CDR3 reads CASSRESSGGPLEFF. CDR3 bases: TGTGCCAGCAGCCGAGAGTCTAGCGGGGGGCCCTTGGAATTCTTC.

The chain has TRBV10-3 and TRBJ1-1; the match to TRBD1 covers 11 bases. Germline V lookup: CDR1 ENHRY, CDR2 SYGVKD. V lost 7 bases to trimming and J lost 1 base; unmatched junction nucleotides: 5. There are 15 residues in the CDR3. The CDR3 DNA follows: TGTGCCATCACCCCAGGACAGGGGGCGAACACTGAAGCTTTCTTT. Translating gives CAITPGQGANTEAFF.

This chain links TRBV19 with TRBJ1-2; 7 nucleotides align to TRBD1. The V segment lost 4 bases and the J segment 8 bases; nucleotides outside the gene matches: 7. Germline V gives CDR1 LNHDA, CDR2 SQIVND (reference sequence). The CDR3 has 13 amino acids. CDR3 nucleotides: TGTGCCAGTAGTAAACAGGGGCGGGGAGGCTACACCTTC. Translated: CASSKQGRGGYTF.

The chain employs TRBV7-8 and TRBJ1-4; D perhaps matches TRBD1 (5 bases). Deletions cut 1 base from V and 10 bases from J, with 13 bases between. This CDR3 region has 14 residues. Germline values: CDR1 SGHVS, CDR2 FQNEAQ. The CDR3: CASSLGQGLGKLFF. CDR3 DNA: TGTGCCAGCAGCTTAGGCCAGGGACTGGGAAAACTGTTTTTT.

The V gene is TRBV30, the J gene TRBJ1-2; D not certain. Looked up from germline, CDR1 is GTSNPN and CDR2 is SVGIG (reference sequence). V was cut by 0 bases and J by 10 bases, with 12 bases left in between. The CDR3 is made up of 12 amino acids. CDR3 bases: TGTGCCTGGAGTGTACATAGGAGGGACTACACCTTC. Protein: CAWSVHRRDYTF.

The chain is built from TRBV19 and TRBJ1-5; possibly TRBD1 for D (6 bases). V was cut by 3 bases and J by 0 bases, with 18 bases left in between. Germline CDR1 is LNHDA and CDR2 is SQIVND (reference sequence). The CDR3 spans 18 residues. CDR3 DNA sequence: TGTGCCAGTAGTATCGACGGAGGGGGGGGGAATAGCAATCAGCCCCAGCATTTT. It specifies CASSIDGGGGNSNQPQHF.

The chain recombines TRBV5-1 with TRBJ2-3; D uncertain. Germline CDR1 and CDR2: SGHRS and YFSETQ. This CDR3 has 15 amino acids. Trimming removed 0 bases from V and 0 bases from J, with 8 bases in between. The CDR3 loop reads CASSLATQSTDTQYF. The CDR3 nucleotides read TGCGCCAGCAGCTTGGCCACACAGAGCACAGATACGCAGTATTTT.

The DNA for the CDR3 is TGTGCCAGCAGTCGTGCAGGGAACAATGAGCAGTTCTTC. This translates into CASSRAGNNEQFF. The chain combines TRBV6-6 with TRBJ2-1, with D possibly matching TRBD1 (5 bases). V was cut by 5 bases and J by 5 bases, with 10 bases left in between. Per the germline V gene, CDR1 is MNHNY and CDR2 is SVGAGI (reference sequence). The length of the CDR3 is 13 residues.

The chain employs TRBV30 and TRBJ1-6, with 10 bases aligning to TRBD1. This CDR3 is built from 16 residues. V shed 3 bases and J 1 base; nucleotides not matched to a gene: 3. Germline lookup yields CDR1 GTSNPN and CDR2 SVGIG (reference sequence). The DNA for the CDR3 is TGTGCCTGGAGGGACAGGGGGGGATCCTATAATTCACCCCTCCACTTT. As protein: CAWRDRGGSYNSPLHF.

The chain combines TRBV5-6 with TRBJ2-7; D unclear. CDR3 length: 11 residues. V was trimmed by 5 bases and J by 6 bases, leaving 9 bases between them. CDR1 is SGHDT, CDR2 YYEEEE, per germline. Here the CDR3 reads CASRSNGEQYF. The CDR3 DNA reads TGTGCCAGCAGGTCTAACGGCGAGCAGTACTTC.

CDR3 coding DNA: TGTGCCAGCAGTTCAGGGACAGGGGTAGGCGACTATGGCTACACCTTC. Protein: CASSSGTGVGDYGYTF. This rearrangement joins TRBV28 to TRBJ1-2; 10 bases are a match to TRBD1. The length of the CDR3 is 16 residues. J was trimmed by 3 bases and V by 4 bases; bases with no gene match: 8. The V gene's germline CDR1 is MDHEN and CDR2 SYDVKM.

The chain combines TRBV11-1 with TRBJ2-5; tentatively, D is TRBD2 (5 bases). Trimming cost V 2 bases and J 5 bases, with 12 bases left between them. Germline V CDR1 and CDR2: SGHAT, FQDESV (reference sequence). The CDR3 spans 14 residues. The CDR3 spells CASSLSGGMETQYF. CDR3 DNA sequence: TGTGCCAGCAGCTTATCTGGAGGAATGGAGACCCAGTACTTC.

This clone showed up just a few times. This chain uses TRBV5-8 with TRBJ2-1; D perhaps matches TRBD2 (5 bases). CDR1 and CDR2 (germline): SGHTS, YDEGEE. The length of the CDR3 is 15 residues. Trimming stripped 0 bases from V and 6 bases from J, with 13 bases between. DNA for the CDR3: TGTGCCAGCAGCTTGGGCGGCGGGCGGGTCAATGAGCAGTTCTTC. As protein: CASSLGGGRVNEQFF. The entire variable domain, with the rest obtained from reference TRBV5-8 and TRBJ2-1, is as follows: EAGVTQSPTHLIKTRGQQATLRCSPISGHTSVYWYQQALGLGLQFLLWYDEGEERNRGNFPPRFSGRQFPNYSSELNVNALELEDSALYLCASSLGGGRVNEQFFGPGTRLTVL.

This chain uses TRBV7-9 with TRBJ2-1; 10 bases map to TRBD2. CDR3 length equals 15 residues. V shed 5 bases, J shed 4 bases, and the junction held 5 bases outside the gene matches. Germline V gene data show CDR1 as SEHNR and CDR2 as FQNEAQ (reference sequence). The CDR3 region has the DNA TGTGCCAGCAGCGCAAGCGGGGGGGCTTACAATGAGCAGTTCTTC. Translating gives CASSASGGAYNEQFF.

The chain combines TRBV28 with TRBJ1-2; D gene uncertain. The germline CDR1 and CDR2 sequences are MDHEN and SYDVKM. This CDR3 spans 15 amino acids. Trimming stripped 3 bases from V and 0 bases from J, with 11 bases between. Written as DNA, the CDR3 is TGTGCCAGCAGTTTCCCCCAGACTCCTAACTATGGCTACACCTTC. Translating gives CASSFPQTPNYGYTF.

The V and J genes are TRBV7-8 and TRBJ2-3; 8 nucleotides agree with TRBD2. In germline, CDR1 is SGHVS, CDR2 FQNEAQ. The V and J ends lost 0 bases and 0 bases, in that order; junction bases with no gene match: 8. The CDR3 sequence is 18 residues long. The CDR3 protein is CASSLADSGGPSTDTQYF. The CDR3 DNA reads as TGTGCCAGCAGCTTAGCGGACAGCGGGGGCCCTAGCACAGATACGCAGTATTTT.

J is TRBJ1-3 and V is TRBV19; D unresolved. The CDR3 runs to 15 residues. Trimming removed 9 bases at V and 4 bases at J, with 19 bases between. Germline CDR1 reads LNHDA; CDR2 reads SQIVND (reference sequence). The CDR3 is CASIPSERSGNTIYF. The CDR3 coding sequence is TGTGCCAGCATCCCGTCTGAGAGGTCCGGAAACACCATATATTTT. The complete variable domain, with remaining parts taken from reference TRBV19 and TRBJ1-3, reads DGGITQSPKYLFRKEGQNVTLSCEQNLNHDAMYWYRQDPGQGLRLIYYSQIVNDFQKGDIAEGYSVSREKKESFPLTVTSAQKNPTAFYLCASIPSERSGNTIYFGEGSWLTVV.

This clone was found a few times. This sequence joins TRBV7-9 and TRBJ2-1, with 14 positions matching TRBD2. The germline V gene encodes CDR1 SEHNR and CDR2 FQNEAQ (reference sequence). The CDR3 loop spans 16 amino acids. V lost 5 bases to trimming and J lost 2 bases; unmatched junction nucleotides: 2. The CDR3 DNA is TGTGCCAGCAGCCGACTAGCGGGAGGGCCCTACAATGAGCAGTTCTTC. This encodes CASSRLAGGPYNEQFF.

The chain links TRBV2 to TRBJ1-2; possibly TRBD1 for D (5 bases). With 4 bases removed from V and 6 bases from J, the gap between germline ends came to 15 bases. The CDR3 loop spans 14 amino acids. Germline CDR1 SNHLY, CDR2 FYNNEI. CDR3 protein: CASSADTVFHGYTF. The CDR3 coding sequence is TGTGCCAGCAGTGCGGACACGGTATTTCATGGCTACACCTTC. Drawing the rest from reference TRBV2 and TRBJ1-2, the complete variable domain is EPEVTQTPSHQVTQMGQEVILRCVPISNHLYFYWYRQILGQKVEFLVSFYNNEISEKSEIFDDQFSVERPDGSNFTLKIRSTKLEDSAMYFCASSADTVFHGYTFGSGTRLTVV.

J is TRBJ1-5 and V is TRBV19; 7 bases agree with TRBD1. Germline CDR1 reads LNHDA; CDR2 reads SQIVND (reference sequence). V shed 8 bases and J 3 bases; nucleotides not matched to a gene: 13. CDR3 length: 16 amino acids. CDR3 bases: TGTGCCAGTCTGAGCCTGAGGACAGGCCTCAATCAGCCCCAGCATTTT. This gives the protein CASLSLRTGLNQPQHF.

As to this clone: The junction differs from germline at one of its ends, possibly a read error. V usage is TRBV19 and J usage is TRBJ1-6, with D hard to call. The germline V gene has CDR1 LNHDA and CDR2 SQIVND (reference sequence). The length of the CDR3 is 16 residues. CDR3 in amino acids: CASSLESEILRSPLHF. CDR3 nucleotide sequence: TGTGCCAGTAGTTTAGAGTCCGAAATATTGAGGTCACCCCTCCACTTT.